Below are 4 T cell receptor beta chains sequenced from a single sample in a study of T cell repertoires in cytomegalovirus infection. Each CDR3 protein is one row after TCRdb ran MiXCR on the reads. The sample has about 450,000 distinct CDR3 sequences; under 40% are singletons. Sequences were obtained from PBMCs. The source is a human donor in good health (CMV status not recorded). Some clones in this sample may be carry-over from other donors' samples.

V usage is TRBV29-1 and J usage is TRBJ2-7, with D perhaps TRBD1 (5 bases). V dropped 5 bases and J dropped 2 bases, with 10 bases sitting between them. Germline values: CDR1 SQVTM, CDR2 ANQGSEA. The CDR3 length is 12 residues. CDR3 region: CSVLTGTYEQYF. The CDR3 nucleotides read TGCAGCGTTCTAACAGGTACCTACGAGCAGTACTTC.

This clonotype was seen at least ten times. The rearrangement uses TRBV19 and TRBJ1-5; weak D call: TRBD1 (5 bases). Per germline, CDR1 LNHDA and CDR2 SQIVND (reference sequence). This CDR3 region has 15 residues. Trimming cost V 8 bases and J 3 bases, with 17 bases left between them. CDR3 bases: TGTGCCAGTGGGAGGGGAACCCTCCCCAATCAGCCCCAGCATTTT. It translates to CASGRGTLPNQPQHF.

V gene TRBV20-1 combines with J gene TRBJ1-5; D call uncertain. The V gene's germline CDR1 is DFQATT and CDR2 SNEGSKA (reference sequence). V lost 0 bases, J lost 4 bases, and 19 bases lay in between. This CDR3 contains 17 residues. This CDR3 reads CSARDGLIRTGNQPQHF. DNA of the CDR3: TGCAGTGCTAGAGACGGACTAATAAGGACGGGAAATCAGCCCCAGCATTTT.

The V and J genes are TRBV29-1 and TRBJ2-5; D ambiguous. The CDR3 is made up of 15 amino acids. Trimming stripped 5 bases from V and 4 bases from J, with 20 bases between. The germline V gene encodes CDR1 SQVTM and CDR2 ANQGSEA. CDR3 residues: CSVIPSVKMGETQYF. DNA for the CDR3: TGCAGCGTTATACCCTCCGTGAAGATGGGAGAGACCCAGTACTTC.